These 12 T cell receptor beta chains were sequenced from one sample in a study of vaccination and CD4 T cells after COVID-19. Treatment of the sample: approximately 9-day PBMC culture with coronavirus spike peptide pools or control peptides (ViraFEST assay). Antigen specificity for these receptors is unknown. Oncomine TCR Beta short-read sequencing was applied to DNA from cultured CD4+ T cells. TCRdb re-derived calls from the PCR reads in MiXCR, one entry per CDR3 protein. The sample lists some 13,000 distinct CDR3 sequences; 43% were seen once. The sample comprised CD4+ T cells from blood, cultured in vitro. The receptors shown here come from a human donor who had recovered from COVID-19.

This clonotype was seen a handful of times. The V and J genes are TRBV18 and TRBJ1-2; 9 bases are shared with TRBD1. The CDR3 has 17 amino acids. With V trimmed by 3 bases and J by 0 bases, 8 bases remained unmatched. CDR1 is KGHSH, CDR2 LQKENI, per germline. CDR3 in DNA: TGTGCCAGCTCACCCTCGGGGACAGGGTATTCTAACTATGGCTACACCTTC. Translated: CASSPSGTGYSNYGYTF. Based on the CDR3 plus reference TRBV18 and TRBJ1-2, the full variable domain is NAGVMQNPRHLVRRRGQEARLRCSPMKGHSHVYWYRQLPEEGLKFMVYLQKENIIDESGMPKERFSAEFPKEGPSILRIQQVVRGDSAAYFCASSPSGTGYSNYGYTFGSGTRLTVV.

The rearrangement uses TRBV30 and TRBJ2-3; the D call may be TRBD1 or TRBD2 (5 bases each). Germline assignment: CDR1 GTSNPN and CDR2 SVGIG (reference sequence). Trimming removed 3 bases at V and 0 bases at J, with 7 bases between. The CDR3 has 13 residues. The CDR3 loop is CAWRGPSTDTQYF. The CDR3, as DNA: TGTGCCTGGAGGGGACCTAGCACAGATACGCAGTATTTT.

The CDR3 loop reads CASSPLYRNNQPQHF. Written as DNA, the CDR3 is TGTGCCAGCAGCCCTCTTTACAGGAACAATCAGCCCCAGCATTTT. V usage is TRBV27 and J usage is TRBJ1-5; D is perhaps TRBD1 (5 bases). Trimming shortened V by 6 bases and J by 3 bases, and 15 bases separated the two germline ends. The germline CDR1 and CDR2 sequences are MNHEY and SMNVEV (reference sequence). The CDR3 totals 15 residues.

The J gene is TRBJ2-7, the V gene TRBV12-3 or TRBV12-4; no firm D call. The CDR3 is made up of 11 amino acids. Between the trimmed V and J ends, which lost 6 bases and 5 bases, there was a span of 8 bases. The CDR3 sequence: CASSAFDEQYF. CDR3 DNA sequence: TGTGCCAGCAGCGCCTTCGACGAGCAGTACTTC.

Written as DNA, the CDR3 is TGTGCCAGTAGTATGCCCGGGGAGCTGTTTTTT. Amino acids: CASSMPGELFF. The chain couples TRBV19 to TRBJ2-2; D remains ambiguous. Trimming removed 3 bases at V and 6 bases at J, with 2 bases between. The CDR3 has 11 amino acids. Germline V gene data show CDR1 as LNHDA and CDR2 as SQIVND (reference sequence).

For the CDR3, the DNA is TGTGCCAGCAGCCGGACAGGGTCTGGAAACACCATATATTTT. Translated: CASSRTGSGNTIYF. The chain is built from TRBV7-9 and TRBJ1-3, with 8 bases matching TRBD1. Germline CDR1 SEHNR, CDR2 FQNEAQ (reference sequence). V shed 5 bases and J 1 base; nucleotides not matched to a gene: 1. The CDR3 is made up of 14 amino acids.

The sample holds a few counts of this clonotype. The chain combines TRBV6-1 with TRBJ2-2; maybe TRBD1 (5 bases). Germline CDR1 MNHNS, CDR2 SASEGT. This CDR3 comprises 13 residues. Between the trimmed V and J ends, which lost 7 bases and 7 bases, there was a span of 13 bases. The CDR3 coding sequence is TGTGCCAGCAATATCCAGGGTGACGGGGAGCTGTTTTTT. It translates to CASNIQGDGELFF.

This clonotype has just a few counts. The V gene is TRBV7-2, the J gene TRBJ2-3; 8 nucleotides agree with TRBD2. This CDR3 contains 15 residues. Looked up from germline, CDR1 is SGHTA and CDR2 is FQGNSA. V shed 6 bases and J 1 base; nucleotides not matched to a gene: 6. The CDR3 DNA follows: TGTGCCAGCAGGCCTACTAGCGGTCGCACAGATACGCAGTATTTT. This gives the protein CASRPTSGRTDTQYF.

The CDR3 protein is CASSLIGGLGTDTQYF. The CDR3, as DNA: TGTGCCAGCAGTTTGATTGGGGGGTTAGGCACAGATACGCAGTATTTT. The J gene is TRBJ2-3, the V gene TRBV6-2 or TRBV6-3; tentative D call: TRBD2 (6 bases). The CDR3 totals 16 residues. Germline-derived CDR1 and CDR2 are MNHEY and SVGEGT. With 4 bases removed from V and 1 base from J, the gap between germline ends came to 15 bases.

The rearrangement uses TRBV4-3 and TRBJ1-2; the D gene is possibly TRBD1 (6 bases). Looked up from germline, CDR1 is LGHNA and CDR2 is YSLEER. The V end was cut by 0 bases, the J end by 4 bases, with 15 bases between. This CDR3 is built from 16 residues. The CDR3 loop is CASSQDGTGWVYGYTF. In DNA form, the CDR3 reads TGCGCCAGCAGCCAAGATGGTACAGGGTGGGTCTATGGCTACACCTTC.

V gene TRBV6-4 combines with J gene TRBJ2-5; unclear D gene. V shed 5 bases and J shed 4 bases, with 17 bases lying between them. CDR3 length: 15 amino acids. Germline V gene data show CDR1 as MRHNA and CDR2 as SNTAGT. CDR3: CASSYGRVLPETQYF. Here the CDR3 DNA reads TGTGCCAGCAGTTACGGGCGAGTTCTCCCAGAGACCCAGTACTTC.

The chain links TRBV6-2 or TRBV6-3 to TRBJ2-4; 10 positions match TRBD2. CDR1 and CDR2 from the germline V gene are MNHEY and SVGEGT. There are 16 residues in the CDR3. Trimming removed 6 bases from V and 7 bases from J; junction bases left unmatched: 12. CDR3 residues: CASRPTSGVRGNIQYF. The CDR3 bases are TGTGCCAGCAGACCTACTAGCGGGGTAAGAGGGAACATTCAGTACTTC.